Presented here are 22 T cell receptor beta chains from one specimen sequenced in a study of cytomegalovirus exposure and HLA in healthy donors. Vbeta (60) and Jbeta (13) primers were used in the PCR. The method was immunoSEQ multiplex PCR; TCRdb's version includes in-frame clones alone and lacks a portion of them. The sample includes 150,000 to 200,000 clones, approximately 84% of them seen just once. The sample comprised PBMCs. These receptors all come from a male donor in good health and CMV-seropositive.

This sequence joins TRBV5-6 and TRBJ1-2; TRBD1 is a possible D gene (6 bases). V lost 0 bases and J lost 8, with 14 bases in between. Germline CDR1 is SGHDT and CDR2 is YYEEEE. The CDR3 has 14 amino acids. Here the CDR3 DNA reads TGTGCCAGCAGCTTGGAGACGTCAGGGGTAGGCTACACCTTC. This codes for CASSLETSGVGYTF.

This clone was recorded a few times. The CDR3 spells CASSLLGGSSYEQYF. The DNA for the CDR3 is TGTGCCAGCAGCTTATTAGGCGGGAGCTCCTACGAGCAGTACTTC. The genes are TRBV7-2 and TRBJ2-7; 7 bases agree with TRBD2. Germline values: CDR1 SGHTA, CDR2 FQGNSA. The V and J ends lost 2 bases and 0 bases, in that order; junction bases with no gene match: 4. The CDR3 length is 15 residues. The full variable domain, in which reference TRBV7-2 and TRBJ2-7 provide the parts outside the CDR3, is GAGVSQSPSNKVTEKGKDVELRCDPISGHTALYWYRQSLGQGLEFLIYFQGNSAPDKSGLPSDRFSAERTGGSVSTLTIQRTQQEDSAVYLCASSLLGGSSYEQYFGPGTRLTVT.

V gene TRBV7-8 combines with J gene TRBJ1-5; 7 bases match TRBD1. This CDR3 comprises 16 residues. CDR1 SGHVS and CDR2 FQNEAQ come from the germline V gene. J lost 13 bases, V lost 1 base, and 16 bases had no gene match. The CDR3 DNA follows: TGTGCCAGCAGCTTAGAGGGGGCGGGACGCCCGCCTCCTCAGCATTTT. This encodes CASSLEGAGRPPPQHF. Drawing the rest from reference TRBV7-8 and TRBJ1-5, the complete variable domain is GAGVSQSPRYKVAKRGQDVALRCDPISGHVSLFWYQQALGQGPEFLTYFQNEAQLDKSGLPSDRFFAERPEGSVSTLKIQRTQQEDSAVYLCASSLEGAGRPPPQHFGDGTRLSIL.

The rearrangement joins TRBV19 to TRBJ1-3; 7 bases are a match to TRBD1. Germline-derived CDR1 and CDR2 are LNHDA and SQIVND (reference sequence). The J segment lost 4 bases and the V segment lost 2 bases, leaving 8 bases of the junction unmatched. The CDR3 loop spans 16 amino acids. CDR3 residues: CASSINDRGRGNTIYF. CDR3 DNA: TGTGCCAGTAGTATAAACGATAGGGGGCGAGGAAACACCATATATTTT.

The chain joins TRBV2 to TRBJ1-5, with D perhaps matching TRBD1 (5 bases). The CDR3 length is 15 residues. Germline V gene data show CDR1 as SNHLY and CDR2 as FYNNEI. V dropped 6 bases and J dropped 0 bases, with 12 bases sitting between them. The CDR3 nucleotides read TGTGCCAGCAGCTGGGGCCCTAATAGCAATCAGCCCCAGCATTTT. Its translation is CASSWGPNSNQPQHF.

Here the CDR3 reads CASSNRQGVFQETQYF. The CDR3 nucleotides read TGCGCCAGCAGCAATCGACAGGGGGTTTTCCAAGAGACCCAGTACTTC. This chain connects TRBV5-1 to TRBJ2-5; 9 nucleotides match TRBD1. Looked up from germline, CDR1 is SGHRS and CDR2 is YFSETQ. This CDR3 spans 16 amino acids. J was trimmed by 1 base and V by 4 bases; bases with no gene match: 8. Filled out from reference TRBV5-1 and TRBJ2-5, the complete variable domain reads KAGVTQTPRYLIKTRGQQVTLSCSPISGHRSVSWYQQTPGQGLQFLFEYFSETQRNKGNFPGRFSGRQFSNSRSEMNVSTLELGDSALYLCASSNRQGVFQETQYFGPGTRLLVL.

The chain links TRBV6-5 to TRBJ1-2; 9 positions match TRBD1. Per the germline V gene, CDR1 is MNHEY and CDR2 is SVGAGI. The junction had 6 bases not matched to a gene; V was cut back by 5 bases and J by 5 bases. The CDR3 spans 14 residues. The CDR3 DNA follows: TGTGCCAGCAGTGTGACAGGGGGGAAGTATGGCTACACCTTC. Residues: CASSVTGGKYGYTF.

Points on this clone: Other DNA sequences in this sample translate to the same CDR3. V gene TRBV5-1 combines with J gene TRBJ2-3; unclear D gene. This CDR3 has 12 amino acids. The ends were cut back, 1 base at V and 5 bases at J, with 5 bases in the middle. CDR1 is SGHRS, CDR2 YFSETQ, per germline. The CDR3, as DNA: TGCGCCAGCAGCTTGTCAGGAGATACGCAGTATTTT. This codes for CASSLSGDTQYF.

The chain recombines TRBV7-9 with TRBJ1-5; D might be TRBD1 (5 bases). Germline loops: CDR1 SEHNR, CDR2 FQNEAQ (reference sequence). The CDR3 spans 15 residues. V was cut by 1 base and J by 6 bases, with 13 bases left in between. CDR3: CASSLERAGTQPQHF. In DNA form, the CDR3 reads TGTGCCAGCAGCTTAGAAAGAGCGGGGACTCAGCCCCAGCATTTT. The variable domain in full, with the rest retrieved from reference TRBV7-9 and TRBJ1-5, is DTGVSQNPRHKITKRGQNVTFRCDPISEHNRLYWYRQTLGQGPEFLTYFQNEAQLEKSRLLSDRFSAERPKGSFSTLEIQRTEQGDSAMYLCASSLERAGTQPQHFGDGTRLSIL.

This clone was observed once. The V call is TRBV7-9, the J call TRBJ2-7, with TRBD2 matching over 7 bases. Germline V gene sequence: CDR1 SEHNR, CDR2 FQNEAQ (reference sequence). V dropped 5 bases and J dropped 1; count of bases not matched to a gene: 11. The CDR3 is made up of 16 amino acids. CDR3 loop: CASSREREGPSYEQYF. The CDR3 coding sequence is TGTGCCAGCAGCCGTGAAAGGGAGGGTCCTTCCTACGAGCAGTACTTC.

The V call is TRBV7-3, the J call TRBJ2-5; no definite D call. The DNA end is a closer match to TRBJ2-7, so the J assignment may be wrong. Per the germline V gene, CDR1 is SGHTA and CDR2 is FQGTGA. The CDR3 spans 13 residues. CDR3 nucleotides: TGTGCCACCCTGATCGTCCCTCACTACGAGCAGTACTTC. This codes for CATLIVPHYEQYF.

This clone is a singleton in its sample. The gene calls are TRBV14 and TRBJ2-6, with a possible D match to TRBD2 (6 bases). V dropped 0 bases and J dropped 4 bases, with 19 bases sitting between them. Germline V gene sequence: CDR1 SGHDN, CDR2 FVKESK. The CDR3 length is 19 residues. CDR3 loop: CASSQDLIGRGTGANVLTF. The DNA for the CDR3 is TGTGCCAGCAGCCAAGATCTTATCGGGCGGGGTACGGGGGCCAACGTCCTGACTTTC.

This chain joins TRBV7-2 and TRBJ1-2; D gene uncertain. CDR1 and CDR2 from the germline V gene are SGHTA and FQGNSA. This CDR3 has 13 residues. V was clipped by 6 bases and J by 6 bases, with 14 bases between them. The CDR3 protein is CASSPQGGDGYTF. CDR3 nucleotide sequence: TGTGCCAGCAGTCCTCAAGGAGGAGATGGCTACACCTTC.

This chain uses TRBV6-1 with TRBJ2-7; the D gene is possibly TRBD1 (5 bases). V dropped 2 bases and J dropped 4 bases, with 12 bases sitting between them. Germline V gene lookup returns CDR1 MNHNS and CDR2 SASEGT. This CDR3 has 14 residues. Here the CDR3 reads CASSERGLPYEQYF. Here the CDR3 DNA reads TGTGCCAGCAGTGAAAGGGGCCTCCCTTACGAGCAGTACTTC.

The chain combines TRBV19 with TRBJ2-2; D not certain. This CDR3 region has 13 residues. V was trimmed by 4 bases and J by 3 bases, leaving 6 bases between them. Looked up from germline, CDR1 is LNHDA and CDR2 is SQIVND (reference sequence). CDR3 in amino acids: CASSTQYTGELFF. In nucleotides, the CDR3 is TGTGCCAGTAGTACCCAATACACCGGGGAGCTGTTTTTT.

Worth noting for this clone: An end of the junction does not agree with germline; a read error may underlie this. J is TRBJ1-2 and V is TRBV7-9; TRBD1 might be the D (5 bases). The length of the CDR3 is 12 residues. Germline V CDR1 and CDR2: SEHNR, FQNEAQ (reference sequence). The DNA for the CDR3 is TGTTCCAGCAGCTTAGAGGGGTTTGGCTACACCTTC. Translated, it gives CSSSLEGFGYTF. Together with reference TRBV7-9 and TRBJ1-2, the CDR3 gives the full variable domain: DTGVSQNPRHKITKRGQNVTFRCDPISEHNRLYWYRQTLGQGPEFLTYFQNEAQLEKSRLLSDRFSAERPKGSFSTLEIQRTEQGDSAMYLCSSSLEGFGYTFGSGTRLTVV.

This clone has a single count. The chain carries TRBV11-2 and TRBJ2-1, with 8 bases that match TRBD1. Germline values: CDR1 SGHAT, CDR2 FQNNGV. The CDR3 loop spans 19 amino acids. The junction had 22 bases not matched to a gene; V was cut back by 7 bases and J by 5 bases. The CDR3 sequence is CASNIWGSGGLFPNNEQFF. The CDR3 coding sequence is TGTGCCAGCAACATATGGGGGTCAGGGGGCCTGTTTCCCAACAATGAGCAGTTCTTC.

The chain carries TRBV27 and TRBJ2-3; 13 bases are a match to TRBD2. Looked up from germline, CDR1 is MNHEY and CDR2 is SMNVEV (reference sequence). The ends lost 5 bases at V and 4 bases at J; junction bases unmatched: 9. The CDR3 contains 17 residues. CDR3 loop: CASSLGTSGMLADTQYF. DNA for the CDR3: TGTGCCAGCAGTCTCGGGACTAGCGGGATGCTAGCAGATACGCAGTATTTT.

The rearrangement uses TRBV15 and TRBJ1-4; D is unresolved. Germline-derived CDR1 and CDR2 are LNHNV and YYDKDF (reference sequence). Trimming pared 1 base from V and 5 bases from J, leaving 8 bases between. The CDR3 spans 14 residues. The CDR3 spells CATSRVSSNEKLFF. CDR3 sequence (DNA): TGTGCCACCAGCAGAGTCAGTTCGAATGAAAAACTGTTTTTT.

The rearrangement joins TRBV28 to TRBJ1-1, with 7 bases identical to TRBD1. The CDR3 has 15 residues. Germline CDR1 is MDHEN and CDR2 is SYDVKM. With V trimmed by 5 bases and J by 4 bases, 10 bases remained unmatched. CDR3 DNA sequence: TGTGCCAGCAGTACCTCCGACAGGGTGGGCACTGAAGCTTTCTTT. Its translation is CASSTSDRVGTEAFF. Full variable domain (rest looked up from reference TRBV28 and TRBJ1-1): DVKVTQSSRYLVKRTGEKVFLECVQDMDHENMFWYRQDPGLGLRLIYFSYDVKMKEKGDIPEGYSVSREKKERFSLILESASTNQTSMYLCASSTSDRVGTEAFFGQGTRLTVV.

The chain employs TRBV29-1 and TRBJ2-1; D is undetermined. Deletions cut 7 bases from V and 8 bases from J, with 9 bases between. The germline CDR1 and CDR2 sequences are SQVTM and ANQGSEA. The CDR3 totals 10 residues. CDR3 bases: TGCAGCGCCGGAGTGCATGAGCAGTTCTTC. As protein: CSAGVHEQFF.

The V gene is TRBV13, the J gene TRBJ1-4; D unclear. The V gene's germline CDR1 is PRHDT and CDR2 FYEKMQ (reference sequence). V lost 3 bases to trimming and J lost 2 bases, with 4 bases between them. This CDR3 is built from 13 residues. CDR3: CASSLRTNEKLFF. The CDR3 DNA follows: TGTGCCAGCAGCTTGAGGACTAATGAAAAACTGTTTTTT.